These 6 T cell receptor beta chains share one sample of origin, sequenced in a study of T cells in Graves' hyperthyroidism and ophthalmopathy. Amplified TCR beta CDR3 regions came from RNA transcripts. First-round RT-PCR targeting the TCR CDR3 was performed with the HTBI primer set. Using its own MiXCR run on the multiplex PCR reads, TCRdb lists one record per CDR3 protein. This sample carries approximately 400,000 distinct CDR3 sequences, 15% to 19% of them seen once, and the ten largest clones take 12% to 15%. The sequenced sample was blood. Receptors originate from a woman between 18 and 29 years old with Graves' hyperthyroidism.

This clonotype was seen many times. The J gene is TRBJ2-7, the V gene TRBV20-1, with 7 bases fitting TRBD1. The ends lost 6 bases at V and 2 bases at J; junction bases unmatched: 10. The CDR3 contains 14 residues. The V gene's germline CDR1 is DFQATT and CDR2 SNEGSKA (reference sequence). CDR3 region: CSAHGQDVTYEQYF. The CDR3, as DNA: TGCAGTGCCCATGGACAGGACGTGACCTACGAGCAGTACTTC.

At least ten counts were recorded for this clonotype. The chain uses TRBV18 and TRBJ2-5, with 10 nucleotides matching TRBD1. CDR3 length: 15 residues. V trimming: 2 bases; J trimming: 4 bases; junction bases outside the gene matches: 4. Germline lookup yields CDR1 KGHSH and CDR2 LQKENI. CDR3 sequence: CASSPKTGGTETQYF. The CDR3 DNA is TGTGCCAGCTCACCAAAGACAGGGGGCACAGAGACCCAGTACTTC.

This clonotype was seen ten or more times. V is TRBV2 and J is TRBJ2-7, with TRBD1 matching 11 bases. CDR1 and CDR2 (germline): SNHLY, FYNNEI. V shed 9 bases and J 3 bases; nucleotides not matched to a gene: 4. The CDR3 is 13 amino acids. This CDR3 reads CASRTGGVYEQYF. CDR3 bases: TGTGCCAGTAGGACAGGGGGCGTCTACGAGCAGTACTTC.

CDR3 sequence reads: CASSLDWGGRPDTQYF. The CDR3 nucleotides read TGCGCCAGCAGCTTGGACTGGGGGGGGCGCCCAGATACGCAGTATTTT. This chain uses TRBV5-1 with TRBJ2-3, with D possibly TRBD2 on 7 matching bases. Germline CDR1 SGHRS, CDR2 YFSETQ. Trimming stripped 0 bases from V and 4 bases from J, with 15 bases between. The CDR3 has 16 residues.

The rearrangement joins TRBV24-1 to TRBJ2-2, with D unresolved. Germline V gives CDR1 KGHDR, CDR2 SFDVKD. CDR3 length: 12 amino acids. The germline V and J ends were trimmed by 8 bases and 5 bases, with 8 bases remaining between them. In DNA, the CDR3 is TGTGCCACCAAATCTTCGACCGGGGAGCTGTTTTTT. It translates to CATKSSTGELFF.

This clonotype was recorded many times. The genes are TRBV28 and TRBJ1-5; the D gene is possibly TRBD1 (5 bases). Germline loops: CDR1 MDHEN, CDR2 SYDVKM. The V end lost 3 bases, the J end lost 6 bases, and 9 bases lay between the germline ends. The CDR3 is 13 residues long. The CDR3 protein is CASSLQGGQPQHF. The CDR3 region has the DNA TGTGCCAGCAGTTTGCAGGGCGGTCAGCCCCAGCATTTT.